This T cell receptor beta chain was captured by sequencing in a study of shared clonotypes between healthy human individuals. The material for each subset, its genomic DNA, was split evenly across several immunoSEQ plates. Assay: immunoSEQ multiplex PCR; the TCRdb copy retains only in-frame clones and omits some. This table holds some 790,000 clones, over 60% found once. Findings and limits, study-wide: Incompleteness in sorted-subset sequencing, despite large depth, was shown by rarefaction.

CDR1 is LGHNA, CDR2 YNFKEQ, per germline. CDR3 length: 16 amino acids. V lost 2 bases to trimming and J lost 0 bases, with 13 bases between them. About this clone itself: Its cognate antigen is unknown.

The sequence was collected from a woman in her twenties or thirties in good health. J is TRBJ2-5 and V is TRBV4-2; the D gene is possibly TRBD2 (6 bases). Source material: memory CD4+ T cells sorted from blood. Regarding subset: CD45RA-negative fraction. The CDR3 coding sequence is TGTGCCAGCAGCCAATTCGGAGGGGCGGACCAAGAGACCCAGTACTTC. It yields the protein CASSQFGGADQETQYF.